These 27 T cell receptor beta chains were sequenced from one sample in a study of blood T cell repertoires in COVID-19. Profiling relied on immunoSEQ multiplex PCR, and the TCRdb table lists in-frame clones only, not all of them. Among approximately 69,000 clones listed, around 76% were seen once. Specimen: peripheral blood. The receptor set was obtained from a woman at least 80 years old with acute or convalescent COVID-19.

The chain uses TRBV7-7 and TRBJ2-1; TRBD2 matches 9 bases. The V gene end was trimmed by 1 base and the J gene end by 3 bases; junction bases not matched to a gene: 1. CDR1 is SSHAT, CDR2 FNYEAQ, per germline (reference sequence). The CDR3 contains 15 residues. The CDR3 loop is CASSLGLADYNEQFF. The CDR3 DNA follows: TGTGCCAGCAGCTTAGGACTAGCGGACTACAATGAGCAGTTCTTC. The variable domain in full, with the rest retrieved from reference TRBV7-7 and TRBJ2-1, is GAGVSQSPRYKVTKRGQDVTLRCDPISSHATLYWYQQALGQGPEFLTYFNYEAQPDKSGLPSDRFSAERPEGSISTLTIQRTEQRDSAMYRCASSLGLADYNEQFFGPGTRLTVL.

The chain has TRBV28 and TRBJ1-2, with D maybe TRBD1 (6 bases). Per germline, CDR1 MDHEN and CDR2 SYDVKM. V lost 2 bases and J 5 bases, leaving 6 bases between the germline ends. The CDR3 runs to 12 residues. CDR3 sequence: CASSLRGYGYTF. The DNA for the CDR3 is TGTGCCAGCAGTTTAAGGGGGTATGGCTACACCTTC.

The chain combines TRBV7-6 with TRBJ1-1, with a weak D call TRBD1 (5 bases). The CDR3 length is 14 residues. Germline values: CDR1 SGHVS, CDR2 FNYEAQ. V lost 5 bases to trimming and J lost 6 bases, with 16 bases between them. Here the CDR3 DNA reads TGTGCCAGCAGCCTGGGGGGGGTAGGCTCTGAAGCTTTCTTT. Amino acids: CASSLGGVGSEAFF.

The J gene is TRBJ2-7, the V gene TRBV6-6; 9 bases agree with TRBD1. CDR3 length: 14 amino acids. Germline CDR1 MNHNY, CDR2 SVGAGI (reference sequence). After removal of 5 bases from V and 2 bases from J, the junction contained 4 bases not matched to a gene. The CDR3 is CASSRQGGAYEQYF. For the CDR3, the DNA is TGTGCCAGCAGTAGACAGGGGGGAGCCTACGAGCAGTACTTC.

The rearrangement joins TRBV28 to TRBJ2-7; D uncertain. Germline V CDR1 and CDR2: MDHEN, SYDVKM. CDR3 length equals 14 residues. Trimming took off 1 base at V and 5 bases at J, with 12 bases between the two ends. The CDR3: CASSLSPPQDEQYF. The CDR3 DNA reads as TGTGCCAGCAGTTTATCCCCTCCCCAGGACGAGCAGTACTTC.

This clone has more than one count but fewer than ten. The gene calls are TRBV5-1 and TRBJ1-1, with D possibly being TRBD1 (6 bases). CDR1 is SGHRS, CDR2 YFSETQ, per germline. The CDR3 consists of 14 residues. The V and J ends lost 7 bases and 3 bases respectively, with 16 bases between them. In nucleotides, the CDR3 is TGCGCCAGCGCCCCCGGGGGGCCGGACACTGAAGCTTTCTTT. The encoded protein is CASAPGGPDTEAFF.

Remarks on this clone: At one of its ends the junction is not consistent with the germline gene, which may arise from a read error. This chain joins TRBV6-7 and TRBJ2-7; 8 bases agree with TRBD2. TRBV6-7 is sorted into the ORF group, with uncertain function. The CDR3 totals 14 residues. DNA of the CDR3: TGTGCCACCATCCTCGGGGGGGACTCCGCGGAAGGTTTTTTC. Translated: CATILGGDSAEGFF.

The chain links TRBV6-2 or TRBV6-3 to TRBJ2-5, with 7 positions matching TRBD2. The germline gives CDR1 MNHEY, CDR2 SVGEGT. The V and J ends lost 2 bases and 5 bases, in that order; junction bases with no gene match: 5. The CDR3 loop spans 14 amino acids. The CDR3 sequence is CASSYGAGVETQYF. The CDR3 nucleotides read TGTGCCAGCAGTTACGGGGCGGGAGTGGAGACCCAGTACTTC.

The V and J genes are TRBV29-1 and TRBJ1-1, with D hard to call. The CDR3 is 13 residues long. Germline CDR1 and CDR2: SQVTM and ANQGSEA. V lost 5 bases, J lost 1 base, and 11 bases lay in between. The CDR3 loop is CSVMTKQNTEAFF. CDR3 in DNA: TGCAGCGTTATGACAAAACAGAACACTGAAGCTTTCTTT.

The CDR3 reads CASSLALYSTQYF. In DNA, the CDR3 is TGTGCCAGCAGCTTAGCCCTCTATTCCACGCAGTATTTT. The genes are TRBV11-1 and TRBJ2-3; D not certain. Trimming stripped 0 bases from V and 9 bases from J, with 10 bases between. CDR1 and CDR2 from the germline V gene are SGHAT and FQDESV (reference sequence). CDR3 length: 13 amino acids.

This clone appeared a few times. DNA for the CDR3: TGTGCCAGCAGCCCGCCGGGACAGGGGGCCTACGAGCAGTACTTC. Translating gives CASSPPGQGAYEQYF. V and J are TRBV7-8 and TRBJ2-7, with 11 bases matching TRBD1. The CDR3 loop spans 15 amino acids. The germline V gene has CDR1 SGHVS and CDR2 FQNEAQ. The trim removed 5 bases at V and 2 bases at J, leaving 5 bases unmatched. Full variable domain (missing parts from reference TRBV7-8 and TRBJ2-7): GAGVSQSPRYKVAKRGQDVALRCDPISGHVSLFWYQQALGQGPEFLTYFQNEAQLDKSGLPSDRFFAERPEGSVSTLKIQRTQQEDSAVYLCASSPPGQGAYEQYFGPGTRLTVT.

V gene TRBV11-2 combines with J gene TRBJ1-5; D is undetermined. The CDR3 runs to 16 residues. V lost 0 bases and J lost 4, with 13 bases in between. Looked up from germline, CDR1 is SGHAT and CDR2 is FQNNGV. The CDR3 loop is CASSLDPGGGNQPQHF. CDR3 sequence (DNA): TGTGCCAGCAGCTTAGATCCGGGAGGTGGGAATCAGCCCCAGCATTTT.

The chain employs TRBV18 and TRBJ2-1, with 11 bases matching TRBD2. V was clipped by 2 bases and J by 9 bases; unmatched bases: 6. From germline, CDR1 is KGHSH and CDR2 LQKENI. This CDR3 is 15 amino acids long. The CDR3 reads CASSPIAGGPGEQFF. The CDR3 bases are TGTGCCAGCTCACCAATAGCGGGAGGGCCGGGTGAGCAGTTCTTC. Together with reference TRBV18 and TRBJ2-1, the CDR3 gives the full variable domain: NAGVMQNPRHLVRRRGQEARLRCSPMKGHSHVYWYRQLPEEGLKFMVYLQKENIIDESGMPKERFSAEFPKEGPSILRIQQVVRGDSAAYFCASSPIAGGPGEQFFGPGTRLTVL.

The gene calls are TRBV4-3 and TRBJ1-4, with a weak D call TRBD1 (5 bases). The CDR3 runs 15 residues. The V gene's germline CDR1 is LGHNA and CDR2 YSLEER. Trimming took 1 base from V and 4 from J, leaving 10 bases between them. Here the CDR3 DNA reads TGCGCCAGCAGCCAAGGCACAGGCGATAATGAAAAACTGTTTTTT. Residues: CASSQGTGDNEKLFF.

The gene calls are TRBV10-3 and TRBJ2-3; 11 nucleotides match TRBD2. The CDR3 loop spans 20 amino acids. V lost 0 bases, J lost 3 bases, and 14 bases stayed unmatched. Per germline, CDR1 ENHRY and CDR2 SYGVKD. CDR3 nucleotides: TGTGCCATCAGTGAGTCGACTCGGGCACTAGCGGGAGTAACGACAGATACGCAGTATTTT. Its protein product is CAISESTRALAGVTTDTQYF.

This clone turned up a few times. This sequence joins TRBV27 and TRBJ2-5; 12 nucleotides agree with TRBD2. The germline V gene encodes CDR1 MNHEY and CDR2 SMNVEV (reference sequence). The CDR3 totals 14 residues. Trimming removed 8 bases from V and 5 bases from J; junction bases left unmatched: 6. The CDR3 sequence is CASRALAGGETQYF. The DNA for the CDR3 is TGTGCCAGCCGGGCACTAGCGGGGGGTGAGACCCAGTACTTC.

The rearrangement joins TRBV18 to TRBJ1-4; D may be TRBD1 (5 bases). This CDR3 comprises 15 residues. Per the germline V gene, CDR1 is KGHSH and CDR2 is LQKENI. V was clipped by 2 bases and J by 3 bases, with 10 bases between them. The CDR3 loop reads CASSPGAVSNEKLFF. The CDR3 DNA follows: TGTGCCAGCTCACCAGGGGCAGTATCTAATGAAAAACTGTTTTTT. Complete variable domain (other parts from reference TRBV18 and TRBJ1-4): NAGVMQNPRHLVRRRGQEARLRCSPMKGHSHVYWYRQLPEEGLKFMVYLQKENIIDESGMPKERFSAEFPKEGPSILRIQQVVRGDSAAYFCASSPGAVSNEKLFFGSGTQLSVL.

The sample holds a few counts of this clone. V usage is TRBV11-2 and J usage is TRBJ2-3; the D gene is possibly TRBD2 (6 bases). Trimming cost V 0 bases and J 2 bases, with 18 bases left between them. The germline V gene has CDR1 SGHAT and CDR2 FQNNGV. The CDR3 has 18 residues. The DNA for the CDR3 is TGTGCCAGCAGCTTAGAAATTGTCGGCGCGGGACTCACAGATACGCAGTATTTT. This codes for CASSLEIVGAGLTDTQYF.

This chain links TRBV7-9 with TRBJ2-5; 11 nucleotides agree with TRBD2. V gave up 3 bases and J gave up 3 bases; unmatched junction bases: 0. The CDR3 is 14 amino acids. In germline, CDR1 is SEHNR, CDR2 FQNEAQ (reference sequence). CDR3 sequence reads: CASSLGLAEETQYF. The CDR3 DNA reads as TGTGCCAGCAGCTTGGGACTAGCGGAAGAGACCCAGTACTTC. Based on the CDR3 plus reference TRBV7-9 and TRBJ2-5, the full variable domain is DTGVSQNPRHKITKRGQNVTFRCDPISEHNRLYWYRQTLGQGPEFLTYFQNEAQLEKSRLLSDRFSAERPKGSFSTLEIQRTEQGDSAMYLCASSLGLAEETQYFGPGTRLLVL.

The rearrangement joins TRBV18 to TRBJ1-2, with TRBD1 matching over 7 bases. The CDR3 covers 20 residues. CDR1 is KGHSH, CDR2 LQKENI, per germline. V shed 0 bases, J shed 2 bases, and the junction held 18 bases outside the gene matches. CDR3: CASSPPETGRLDVLNYGYTF. CDR3 bases: TGTGCCAGCTCACCACCCGAGACAGGGAGACTAGACGTCCTGAACTATGGCTACACCTTC. Looking up the rest from reference TRBV18 and TRBJ1-2 gives the full variable domain: NAGVMQNPRHLVRRRGQEARLRCSPMKGHSHVYWYRQLPEEGLKFMVYLQKENIIDESGMPKERFSAEFPKEGPSILRIQQVVRGDSAAYFCASSPPETGRLDVLNYGYTFGSGTRLTVV.

This chain uses TRBV27 with TRBJ2-1; perhaps TRBD1 as D (6 bases). Germline loops: CDR1 MNHEY, CDR2 SMNVEV (reference sequence). V lost 3 bases, J lost 5 bases, and 14 bases lay in between. The CDR3 runs to 15 residues. For the CDR3, the DNA is TGTGCCAGCAGTTTCGGACTTTACAGGGACAATGAGCAGTTCTTC. Amino acid sequence: CASSFGLYRDNEQFF.

The CDR3 bases are TGTGCCAGCAGTCAGGGGTTTTTGGCCAAAAACATTCAGTACTTC. This sequence encodes CASSQGFLAKNIQYF. J is TRBJ2-4 and V is TRBV6-5; D possibly corresponds to TRBD1 (6 bases). Trimming took 5 bases from V and 1 from J, leaving 12 bases between them. CDR1 is MNHEY and CDR2 is SVGAGI in the germline V gene. The CDR3 has 15 amino acids.

V gene TRBV7-3 combines with J gene TRBJ2-1, with 8 bases matching TRBD2. Germline CDR1 reads SGHTA; CDR2 reads FQGTGA. V shed 3 bases, J shed 4 bases, and the junction held 8 bases outside the gene matches. This CDR3 contains 16 residues. CDR3 sequence: CASSFGAGGGYNEQFF. The CDR3 region has the DNA TGTGCCAGCAGCTTTGGGGCGGGAGGAGGGTACAATGAGCAGTTCTTC.

The CDR3 is CATSRDRGRQPQHF. The CDR3 region has the DNA TGTGCCACCAGCAGAGACAGGGGGCGTCAGCCCCAGCATTTT. The genes are TRBV15 and TRBJ1-5; TRBD1 aligns across 8 bases. Germline CDR1 LNHNV, CDR2 YYDKDF (reference sequence). The junction had 1 base not matched to a gene; V was cut back by 0 bases and J by 6 bases. This CDR3 comprises 14 residues.

The chain carries TRBV7-9 and TRBJ2-7; no clear D gene. The CDR3 has 13 residues. The ends were cut back, 1 base at V and 2 bases at J, with 6 bases in the middle. The germline V gene encodes CDR1 SEHNR and CDR2 FQNEAQ (reference sequence). CDR3 in amino acids: CASSLVQTYEQYF. The CDR3, as DNA: TGTGCCAGCAGCTTAGTACAGACCTACGAGCAGTACTTC.

The V gene is TRBV10-1, the J gene TRBJ2-5; 9 bases are shared with TRBD2. Per germline, CDR1 WNHNN and CDR2 SYGVQD (reference sequence). This CDR3 has 15 residues. The V and J ends lost 7 bases and 1 base, in that order; junction bases with no gene match: 7. CDR3 loop: CASKPQAGGQETQYF. The CDR3 DNA follows: TGCGCCAGCAAACCCCAAGCGGGAGGCCAAGAGACCCAGTACTTC.

This clone was observed a single time. The chain recombines TRBV9 with TRBJ2-2, with TRBD2 matching 8 bases. The CDR3 contains 15 residues. The V gene end was trimmed by 3 bases and the J gene end by 6 bases; junction bases not matched to a gene: 7. Germline lookup yields CDR1 SGDLS and CDR2 YYNGEE. The CDR3 region is CASSADPGLAGELFF. DNA of the CDR3: TGTGCCAGCAGCGCAGACCCGGGACTAGCCGGGGAGCTGTTTTTT. The whole variable domain, filled in from reference TRBV9 and TRBJ2-2, reads DSGVTQTPKHLITATGQRVTLRCSPRSGDLSVYWYQQSLDQGLQFLIQYYNGEERAKGNILERFSAQQFPDLHSELNLSSLELGDSALYFCASSADPGLAGELFFGEGSRLTVL.